Below, one TCR beta chain is given with its context. The antigen is not known. Germline V lookup: CDR1 SGHTA, CDR2 FQGNSA. This CDR3 is 14 amino acids long. V was shortened by 6 bases and J by 0 bases, with 11 bases between the two germline ends. Data came from immunoSEQ multiplex PCR; TCRdb stores just in-frame clones and leaves some out. The sample holds around 110,000 clones, roughly 87% seen once. The data derive from a study of T cell responses to AZD1222 COVID-19 vaccine. Study observations and caveats: Baseline seropositivity occurred in only a handful of AZD1222 recipients. Spike as a whole was targeted by vaccine-associated CD4 TCRs, dominant at 160-218 and 743-854. A mostly white British donor set with more females was recruited, and clonal diversity was possibly underestimated. Epitopes outside B.1.351 and B.1.1.7 mutated regions reportedly drew nearly half of spike TCRs.

The clonotype originates from an adult who received the AZD1222 COVID-19 vaccine. The V gene is TRBV7-2, the J gene TRBJ2-5, with D perhaps TRBD2 (5 bases). Sequences were derived from peripheral blood, sampled 28 days after the second AZD1222 dose. The CDR3 coding sequence is TGTGCCAGCAGGGGAACGGACTACCAAGAGACCCAGTACTTC. Residues: CASRGTDYQETQYF.